Each of the 12 T cell receptor beta chains below was sequenced from the same sample in a study of cytomegalovirus exposure and HLA in healthy donors. Clones were read by immunoSEQ multiplex PCR, and TCRdb kept only the in-frame ones, dropping some. The sample carries over 200,000 clones, about 91% recorded once. The sequenced sample consisted of PBMCs. These receptors all stem from a woman under 30 in good health and CMV-seronegative.

The chain uses TRBV4-1 and TRBJ1-1; D is ambiguous. V lost 1 base and J lost 4, with 7 bases in between. The CDR3 has 13 amino acids. Looked up from germline, CDR1 is MGHRA and CDR2 is YSYEKL. DNA of the CDR3: TGCGCCAGCAGCCAAGGATACAGCACTGAAGCTTTCTTT. It codes for CASSQGYSTEAFF.

This chain links TRBV6-6 with TRBJ2-2, with a tentative D call TRBD2 (6 bases). Germline loops: CDR1 MNHNY, CDR2 SVGAGI (reference sequence). Trimming removed 5 bases from V and 6 bases from J, with 19 bases in between. The CDR3 is 16 residues long. In DNA, the CDR3 is TGTGCCAGCAGTACCCGGCGGGACCTTTTTCCCGGGGAGCTGTTTTTT. Its protein product is CASSTRRDLFPGELFF.

This sequence joins TRBV7-9 and TRBJ2-2; weak D call: TRBD2 (5 bases). The CDR3 runs to 13 residues. V shed 1 base and J shed 6 bases, with 6 bases lying between them. CDR1 is SEHNR and CDR2 is FQNEAQ in the germline V gene (reference sequence). The DNA for the CDR3 is TGTGCCAGCAGCTTAGGAGGGTCCGGGGAGCTGTTTTTT. Its protein product is CASSLGGSGELFF.

This clone was seen just once. V gene TRBV29-1 combines with J gene TRBJ2-1; TRBD1 aligns across 8 bases. V lost 4 bases and J lost 6; bases outside the gene matches: 11. Germline assignment: CDR1 SQVTM and CDR2 ANQGSEA. The CDR3 totals 15 residues. CDR3: CSVVYLRQGINEQFF. In nucleotides, the CDR3 is TGCAGCGTTGTTTACCTGCGACAGGGGATCAATGAGCAGTTCTTC.

This chain connects TRBV7-9 to TRBJ2-3; D is perhaps TRBD1 (7 bases). Trimming pared 7 bases from V and 5 bases from J, leaving 16 bases between. This CDR3 contains 14 residues. Germline V lookup: CDR1 SEHNR, CDR2 FQNEAQ (reference sequence). The CDR3: CASTQGGTQDTQYF. CDR3 bases: TGTGCCAGCACCCAGGGGGGAACGCAAGATACGCAGTATTTT.

CDR3 in DNA: TGTGCCAGCAGCTGGGGGGACAGGTACGCAGATACGCAGTATTTT. Encoded protein: CASSWGDRYADTQYF. This chain joins TRBV7-8 and TRBJ2-3, with TRBD1 matching over 8 bases. The J segment lost 4 bases and the V segment lost 4 bases, leaving 7 bases of the junction unmatched. The CDR3 loop spans 15 amino acids. In germline, CDR1 is SGHVS, CDR2 FQNEAQ.

This chain links TRBV5-1 with TRBJ2-2; 7 positions match TRBD2. J gave up 3 bases and V 1 base, and 6 bases lay outside the gene matches. This CDR3 spans 16 amino acids. Germline CDR1 SGHRS, CDR2 YFSETQ. This CDR3 reads CASSLPREVDTGELFF. DNA for the CDR3: TGCGCCAGCAGCTTGCCTCGGGAGGTGGACACCGGGGAGCTGTTTTTT. Variable domain in full (rest from reference TRBV5-1 and TRBJ2-2): KAGVTQTPRYLIKTRGQQVTLSCSPISGHRSVSWYQQTPGQGLQFLFEYFSETQRNKGNFPGRFSGRQFSNSRSEMNVSTLELGDSALYLCASSLPREVDTGELFFGEGSRLTVL.

The chain employs TRBV6-6 and TRBJ1-1, with D unclear. Per germline, CDR1 MNHNY and CDR2 SVGAGI (reference sequence). The V gene lost 7 bases and the J gene lost 1 base, with 10 bases spanning the gap. The CDR3 totals 13 residues. CDR3: CASTRRQNTEAFF. The CDR3 DNA reads as TGTGCCAGCACCAGACGACAGAACACTGAAGCTTTCTTT.

The rearrangement joins TRBV2 to TRBJ1-2; D possibly corresponds to TRBD1 (5 bases). Germline-derived CDR1 and CDR2 are SNHLY and FYNNEI. V shed 8 bases and J shed 5 bases, with 15 bases lying between them. The CDR3 consists of 13 residues. The CDR3 protein is CASLTETEYGYTF. The CDR3 region has the DNA TGTGCCAGCCTAACTGAGACAGAGTATGGCTACACCTTC.

This chain joins TRBV7-9 and TRBJ2-5, with 10 bases matching TRBD1. The CDR3 is 17 residues long. The germline CDR1 and CDR2 sequences are SEHNR and FQNEAQ (reference sequence). V lost 4 bases to trimming and J lost 2 bases; unmatched junction nucleotides: 10. CDR3 in amino acids: CASSSPVGQGPQETQYF. The DNA of the CDR3 is TGTGCCAGCAGCTCACCCGTGGGACAGGGGCCTCAAGAGACCCAGTACTTC.

The gene calls are TRBV5-1 and TRBJ1-1; 7 nucleotides agree with TRBD1. This CDR3 spans 16 amino acids. CDR1 is SGHRS and CDR2 is YFSETQ in the germline V gene. The ends lost 3 bases at V and 5 bases at J; junction bases unmatched: 13. The CDR3 region is CASSSGGEGAQTEAFF. The CDR3 coding sequence is TGCGCCAGCAGCTCAGGGGGAGAGGGGGCGCAGACTGAAGCTTTCTTT.

The chain is built from TRBV9 and TRBJ2-1; the match to TRBD2 covers 7 bases. This CDR3 comprises 15 residues. The germline CDR1 and CDR2 sequences are SGDLS and YYNGEE. J gave up 2 bases and V 4 bases, and 6 bases lay outside the gene matches. The CDR3 DNA follows: TGTGCCAGCAGCCCGCGGGGGAATGCCTACAATGAGCAGTTCTTC. Protein: CASSPRGNAYNEQFF.